The text below deals with one T cell receptor beta chain. No antigen is known for it. No quality values exist for individual bases; no much larger clone is one base distant. The immunoSEQ Assay, a bias-controlled multiplex PCR, was used to amplify TCRbeta CDR3 regions from genomic DNA. The study's processing was this. The number of nucleated cells in each sample was estimated by amplification of reference gene primers within the assay. To quantify the absolute abundance of each unique TCRbeta CDR3 rearrangement, sequence reads were collapsed and filtered. Productive Simpson clonality was computed per sample as the square root of Simpson's diversity index over productive rearrangements. TCRdb provides this immuneACCESS table in a form limited to in-frame rearrangements. Some clones are lacking; in checked studies, under half of them reflect an unresolved V gene, and why the rest are absent is not known. Clone size and V and J calls were adopted from that table, with D and trimming inferred from the DNA. A total of some 170,000 clones appear in this sample, roughly 82% of them only once. The top ten clones comprise approximately 9.1% of the sample.

Whole blood was collected in K2EDTA tubes by collaborating institutions according to the institutions' own protocols. For TCRbeta analysis, collaborators shipped samples as frozen whole blood, isolated PBMCs, or DNA extracted from either of those sample types. This specimen comes from a study of blood T cell repertoires in COVID-19 (TCRdb year 2020). For the wider study: Collaborator samples came from the United States, Italy and Spain and covered acute and convalescent phases of COVID-19. The samples were drawn from two sources: the first 160 participants of the ongoing ImmuneRACE study, and 1,200 or so subjects contributed by 6 global collaborators. The sample metadata nearly always contained a de-identified subject ID, COVID-19 status, age in years and sex. The material from the prospective study consisted of cDNA or gDNA derived from T cells, B-cell-depleted T cells, or PBMCs. Where HLA class I and class II types were available, the types were taken from metadata supplied by the sample provider, not from assay-based typing. Subjects who had been exposed to COVID-19, were actively infected with it, or had recovered from it provided the deeply sampled blood TCRbeta repertoires that made up the dataset. A freely available public database, intended as a resource for researchers studying the immune response to SARS-CoV-2, is where the repertoires were released. Broad study findings and their caveats: Clinical and demographic metadata were provided uncurated, with the amount varying by source and participant.

Cut back by 4 bases and 8 bases, the V and J ends lie 18 bases apart. CDR1 and CDR2, looked up from the germline V gene, are MNHNS and SASEGT. The CDR3 goes from the cysteine to the phenylalanine over 16 residues. Only the CDR3 DNA stays, 48 bases, in frame from base 1. The chain links TRBV6-1 with TRBJ1-6; no confident D gene assignment can be made. Sample: peripheral blood. The receptor was isolated from an older woman with acute or convalescent COVID-19. The sequenced DNA is TGTGCCAGCAGTGGCCCGATAAGCCGGGTTGATTCACCCCTCCACTTT. Its protein product is CASSGPISRVDSPLHF.